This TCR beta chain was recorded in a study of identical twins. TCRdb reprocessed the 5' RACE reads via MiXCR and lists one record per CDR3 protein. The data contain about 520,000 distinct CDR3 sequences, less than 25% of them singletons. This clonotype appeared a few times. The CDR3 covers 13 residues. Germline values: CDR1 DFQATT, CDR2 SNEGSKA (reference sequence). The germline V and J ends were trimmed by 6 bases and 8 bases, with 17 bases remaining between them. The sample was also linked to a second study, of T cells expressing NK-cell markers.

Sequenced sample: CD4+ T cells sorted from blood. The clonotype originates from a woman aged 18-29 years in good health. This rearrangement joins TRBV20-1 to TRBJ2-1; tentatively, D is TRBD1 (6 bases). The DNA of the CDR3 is TGCAGTGCGACCACTACAGGGTGGGATGAGCAGTTCTTC. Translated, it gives CSATTTGWDEQFF.